This T cell receptor beta chain was sequenced for a study of blood T cell repertoires in COVID-19. About the research overall: PBMCs, B-cell-depleted T cells, or T cells provided the cDNA or gDNA that made up the material.

This CDR3 has 17 amino acids. Trimming at V came to 5 bases and at J to 4 bases, leaving 14 bases not matched to a gene. Germline CDR1 KGHDR, CDR2 SFDVKD. Participants came from about two dozen US areas, aged roughly 18 to 95 years. Cohort allocation depended upon clinical history that participants reported. Those designated as exposed participants met a COVID-19 case within 2 weeks before study entry. Assay: immunoSEQ multiplex PCR; the TCRdb copy retains only in-frame clones and omits some. The sample lists 300,000 or so clones, roughly nine tenths occurring once. The sample taken for sequencing was PBMCs or T cells enriched from blood (not recorded which). The V gene is TRBV24-1, the J gene TRBJ1-2; 8 bases align to TRBD1. The receptor comes from a woman between 50 and 59 years old who had been exposed to COVID-19. CDR3 residues: CATSAPFRTGQGYGYTF. CDR3 coding DNA: TGTGCCACCAGTGCTCCATTCCGGACAGGGCAGGGCTATGGCTACACCTTC.